One and the same sample provided the 23 T cell receptor beta chains below, sequenced in a study of post-analysis software for immune sequencing data. Study findings and constraints: The study found TRBV5-6, TRBV5-1 and TRBV20-1 among five or six TRBV segments more frequent in patients than controls.

Their specific antigens are unknown. Carried by the TCR beta cDNA libraries were unique molecular identifiers. MiXCR was run by TCRdb on the PCR reads, yielding one entry per CDR3 protein. The sample lists 700,000 to 900,000 distinct CDR3 sequences, 40% to 55% occurring once. Sequencing was carried out using blood. The receptors come from a girl aged 5 to 17 with multiple sclerosis.

A single count supports this clonotype. The chain links TRBV4-2 to TRBJ1-4, with unresolved D. Germline CDR1 and CDR2: LGHNA and YNFKEQ. The CDR3 runs to 16 residues. Trimming removed 0 bases at V and 0 bases at J, with 8 bases between. The CDR3 DNA reads as TGTGCCAGCAGCCAAGACGGCCTTGCAACTAATGAAAAACTGTTTTTT. This encodes CASSQDGLATNEKLFF.

The table lists this clonotype with many counts. The V and J genes are TRBV29-1 and TRBJ1-5, with D possibly being TRBD1 (5 bases). CDR1 is SQVTM and CDR2 is ANQGSEA in the germline V gene. The CDR3 is made up of 13 amino acids. V was pared by 6 bases and J by 2 bases, with 11 bases between. CDR3 protein: CSVRDGGNQPQHF. In nucleotides, the CDR3 is TGCAGCGTGAGGGACGGCGGCAATCAGCCCCAGCATTTT.

This clonotype was observed a handful of times. V gene TRBV20-1 combines with J gene TRBJ2-7, with TRBD1 matching 11 bases. The ends lost 5 bases at V and 4 bases at J; junction bases unmatched: 4. CDR3 length: 13 residues. CDR1 and CDR2 (germline): DFQATT, SNEGSKA (reference sequence). CDR3 DNA: TGCAGTGCTTCGGGACAGGGGGTATACGAGCAGTACTTC. Protein product: CSASGQGVYEQYF.

This clonotype was seen a single time. The V gene is TRBV6-2 or TRBV6-3, the J gene TRBJ2-3; D possibly uses TRBD1 or TRBD2 (6 bases each). This CDR3 is built from 14 residues. Germline assignment: CDR1 MNHEY and CDR2 SVGEGT. The V end was cut by 6 bases, the J end by 0 bases, with 10 bases between. CDR3 DNA: TGTGCCAGCAGGCGGGACATTAGCACAGATACGCAGTATTTT. This sequence encodes CASRRDISTDTQYF.

The V gene is TRBV5-1, the J gene TRBJ1-2, with 9 bases that match TRBD1. The germline CDR1 and CDR2 sequences are SGHRS and YFSETQ. J was trimmed by 6 bases and V by 2 bases; bases with no gene match: 14. The CDR3 runs to 17 residues. CDR3 residues: CASSLAGETGGRDGYTF. The DNA for the CDR3 is TGCGCCAGCAGCTTAGCAGGGGAAACAGGGGGCCGTGATGGCTACACCTTC.

The chain is built from TRBV10-3 and TRBJ2-3; 9 bases map to TRBD2. J lost 2 bases, V lost 5 bases, and 5 bases had no gene match. Looked up from germline, CDR1 is ENHRY and CDR2 is SYGVKD. This CDR3 region has 15 residues. The CDR3 bases are TGTGCCATCAGTCGACTAGCGGAGCTCACAGATACGCAGTATTTT. Its protein is CAISRLAELTDTQYF.

This clonotype was seen a handful of times. V gene TRBV6-5 combines with J gene TRBJ1-6; 9 nucleotides line up with TRBD1. This CDR3 region has 20 residues. Germline assignment: CDR1 MNHEY and CDR2 SVGAGI. The J segment lost 10 bases and the V segment lost 0 bases, leaving 19 bases of the junction unmatched. The CDR3 sequence: CASSYSPMIPGQGFGSPLHF. The DNA of the CDR3 is TGTGCCAGCAGTTACTCACCGATGATACCAGGACAGGGGTTCGGGTCACCCCTCCACTTT.

This clonotype was observed a few times. The chain uses TRBV6-4 and TRBJ2-4; D gene ambiguous. Gene TRBJ2-7 matches the end of the DNA better, so the J call may be wrong. Germline lookup yields CDR1 MRHNA and CDR2 SNTAGT. This CDR3 contains 11 residues. CDR3 DNA: TGTGCCAGCTGGGCCCCCTACGAGCAGTACTTC. It is translated as CASWAPYEQYF.

This clonotype showed up just once. The chain combines TRBV7-2 with TRBJ2-1; D remains unclear. V dropped 1 base and J dropped 0 bases, with 10 bases sitting between them. Germline loops: CDR1 SGHTA, CDR2 FQGNSA. This CDR3 comprises 16 residues. The CDR3 loop reads CASSLVPGSSYNEQFF. The CDR3 region has the DNA TGTGCCAGCAGCTTAGTGCCGGGTAGCTCCTACAATGAGCAGTTCTTC.

The CDR3: CASSTLTGAGYTF. CDR3 bases: TGTGCCAGCAGCACCCTGACAGGGGCAGGCTACACCTTC. The chain couples TRBV12-3 or TRBV12-4 to TRBJ1-2, with TRBD1 matching 8 bases. The V gene end was trimmed by 6 bases and the J gene end by 8 bases; junction bases not matched to a gene: 8. There are 13 residues in the CDR3.

The gene calls are TRBV20-1 and TRBJ2-7, with 8 bases fitting TRBD1. Germline CDR1 and CDR2: DFQATT and SNEGSKA (reference sequence). After removal of 3 bases from V and 1 base from J, the junction contained 8 bases not matched to a gene. The CDR3 loop spans 15 amino acids. The CDR3 DNA sequence: TGCAGTGCTAGTCCTCCGGGACAGGAATCCTACGAGCAGTACTTC. Its protein is CSASPPGQESYEQYF.

The V call is TRBV9, the J call TRBJ1-1; D remains unclear. Trimming took 4 bases from V and 6 from J, leaving 16 bases between them. CDR3 length equals 14 residues. CDR1 and CDR2 (germline): SGDLS, YYNGEE. Here the CDR3 reads CASSSVAYVSEAFF. Here the CDR3 DNA reads TGTGCCAGCAGCTCGGTCGCTTACGTCTCTGAAGCTTTCTTT.

The chain couples TRBV7-2 to TRBJ2-7, with 7 bases fitting TRBD1. In germline, CDR1 is SGHTA, CDR2 FQGNSA. The ends lost 4 bases at V and 3 bases at J; junction bases unmatched: 3. The CDR3 has 13 residues. The CDR3 spells CASSSWDSYEQYF. The CDR3 nucleotides are TGTGCCAGCAGCTCCTGGGACAGCTACGAGCAGTACTTC. Full variable domain (rest looked up from reference TRBV7-2 and TRBJ2-7): GAGVSQSPSNKVTEKGKDVELRCDPISGHTALYWYRQSLGQGLEFLIYFQGNSAPDKSGLPSDRFSAERTGGSVSTLTIQRTQQEDSAVYLCASSSWDSYEQYFGPGTRLTVT.

Turning to this clonotype: One junction end disagrees with the germline gene, perhaps due to a read error. This chain uses TRBV12-3 or TRBV12-4 with TRBJ2-3; possibly TRBD2 for D (5 bases). The CDR3 has 13 residues. The CDR3 sequence: CASSRLTSDMQYF. DNA of the CDR3: TGTGCCAGCAGTAGACTAACGTCAGATATGCAGTATTTT.

This clonotype was found many times. CDR3 DNA: TGTGCCAGCAGTTTGGGTAGTGGGGAGACCCAGTACTTC. Translation gives CASSLGSGETQYF. This chain joins TRBV25-1 and TRBJ2-5; D remains unclear. V lost 5 bases and J 5 bases, leaving 12 bases between the germline ends. Germline CDR1 reads MGHDK; CDR2 reads SYGVNS. This CDR3 region has 13 residues.

This chain uses TRBV7-2 with TRBJ2-4; D may be TRBD1 or TRBD2 (6 bases each). Germline V gene data show CDR1 as SGHTA and CDR2 as FQGNSA. The V end lost 0 bases, the J end lost 9 bases, and 12 bases lay between the germline ends. There are 14 residues in the CDR3. CDR3 protein: CASSLAGGAGIQYF. The CDR3 DNA sequence: TGTGCCAGCAGCTTAGCCGGGGGCGCGGGCATTCAGTACTTC. Based on the CDR3 plus reference TRBV7-2 and TRBJ2-4, the full variable domain is GAGVSQSPSNKVTEKGKDVELRCDPISGHTALYWYRQSLGQGLEFLIYFQGNSAPDKSGLPSDRFSAERTGGSVSTLTIQRTQQEDSAVYLCASSLAGGAGIQYFGAGTRLSVL.

The rearrangement links TRBV9 to TRBJ2-3, with TRBD2 matching 11 bases. The CDR3 is 16 residues long. Trimming cost V 0 bases and J 2 bases; bases outside gene matches: 2. The V gene's germline CDR1 is SGDLS and CDR2 YYNGEE. The CDR3 region has the DNA TGTGCCAGCAGCGTAGAGGGACTAGCGGTCACAGATACGCAGTATTTT. It codes for CASSVEGLAVTDTQYF.

This clonotype was seen only a few times. CDR3 DNA sequence: TGTGCCAGCTCAAAGCGGACGTTTTACAATGAGCAGTTCTTC. Protein sequence: CASSKRTFYNEQFF. The chain uses TRBV6-6 and TRBJ2-1; maybe TRBD2 (5 bases). CDR3 length: 14 amino acids. The germline V and J ends were trimmed by 8 bases and 4 bases, with 15 bases remaining between them. CDR1 and CDR2 (germline): MNHNY, SVGAGI (reference sequence).

The chain employs TRBV24-1 and TRBJ2-3; D tentatively reads TRBD1 or TRBD2 (5 bases each). The CDR3 is 17 residues long. In germline, CDR1 is KGHDR, CDR2 SFDVKD. V lost 0 bases to trimming and J lost 6 bases, with 18 bases between them. CDR3 DNA: TGTGCCACCAGTGATTTGCAGGGACGGACCCTGTTGGATACGCAGTATTTT. Translated: CATSDLQGRTLLDTQYF.

The V gene is TRBV6-6, the J gene TRBJ1-1; D uncertain. Germline V gene data show CDR1 as MNHNY and CDR2 as SVGAGI (reference sequence). Trimming cost V 4 bases and J 0 bases, with 12 bases left between them. This CDR3 has 15 residues. This CDR3 reads CASSFRTAMNTEAFF. CDR3 nucleotides: TGTGCCAGCAGTTTTAGGACTGCAATGAACACTGAAGCTTTCTTT.

V gene TRBV6-5 combines with J gene TRBJ2-7, with TRBD2 identical over 8 bases. J was trimmed by 1 base and V by 5 bases; bases with no gene match: 10. Germline V gives CDR1 MNHEY, CDR2 SVGAGI. The CDR3 contains 16 residues. CDR3 amino acids: CASSRGGGGPSYEQYV. The CDR3 DNA follows: TGTGCCAGCAGTAGGGGCGGCGGGGGGCCTTCCTACGAGCAGTACGTC.

The V gene is TRBV10-3, the J gene TRBJ1-5; D might be TRBD1 (5 bases). V lost 3 bases and J lost 2, with 14 bases in between. The CDR3 is 16 amino acids. CDR1 is ENHRY and CDR2 is SYGVKD in the germline V gene. The CDR3 sequence is CAISDTPGTGNQPQHF. For the CDR3, the DNA is TGTGCCATCAGTGACACCCCCGGGACGGGCAATCAGCCCCAGCATTTT.

The rearrangement joins TRBV4-3 to TRBJ2-1, with TRBD1 matching over 9 bases. Germline V CDR1 and CDR2: LGHNA, YSLEER. Trimming at V came to 1 base and at J to 2 bases, leaving 6 bases not matched to a gene. This CDR3 has 17 amino acids. The CDR3 coding sequence is TGCGCCAGCAGCCAAGGGGGGTGGGACAGGGCCTACAATGAGCAGTTCTTC. Protein: CASSQGGWDRAYNEQFF.